The TCR beta chain described here comes from a study of OX40 agonist ivuxolimab in advanced cancers. Study background: Head and neck, renal cell, melanoma or hepatocellular carcinoma were the cancers that dose-escalation patients had. Antecedent anti-PD-1, anti-PD-L1 or anti-CTLA-4 therapy was permissible, with over 35% having received some. Of the patients, three showed partial responses, one with hepatocellular carcinoma and two with cutaneous melanoma. The study, taken as a whole, reports: In general, CD8+ T cells held more expanded clones than CD4+ did, on average.

Generated by immunoSEQ multiplex PCR, the TCRdb table keeps only in-frame clones and is missing some. The sample yields about 73,000 clones, more than 90% seen once. V was clipped by 5 bases and J by 3 bases; unmatched bases: 7. The CDR3 is 16 residues long. CDR1 is SEHNR, CDR2 FQNEAQ, per germline (reference sequence). Remarks on this clone: What it binds is not known.

Source: CD4+ or CD8+ T cells sorted from blood, taken in a trial of the OX40 agonist ivuxolimab. This chain uses TRBV7-9 with TRBJ1-4; 9 positions agree with TRBD1. The TCR sequence derives from an adult with an advanced solid tumor such as melanoma, head and neck, liver or kidney cancer. CDR3 nucleotide sequence: TGTGCCAGCAGCAGCCTCGGACAGGGGTCTAATGAAAAACTGTTTTTT. Protein: CASSSLGQGSNEKLFF.